Detailed here is one T cell receptor beta chain. TCRdb's copy holds only in-frame clones and misses some; the assay was immunoSEQ multiplex PCR. This table has approximately 300,000 clones, about 85% appearing once. This record comes from a study of blood T cell repertoires in COVID-19. The CDR3 has 15 amino acids. With 4 bases clipped from V and 2 bases from J, the junction kept 5 bases outside the gene matches. Germline-derived CDR1 and CDR2 are SGDLS and YYNGEE. V is TRBV9 and J is TRBJ2-7; TRBD2 agrees at 11 bases. This sequence originates from a woman in her thirties who had been exposed to COVID-19. Sequencing used PBMCs or T cells enriched from blood (not recorded which). CDR3 sequence (DNA): TGTGCCAGCAGCTTAGGGACTAGCGGCCCCTACGAGCAGTACTTC. It translates to CASSLGTSGPYEQYF.